What follows are 5 T cell receptor beta chains derived from one specimen sequenced in a study of T cells in Graves' hyperthyroidism and ophthalmopathy. The CDR3 regions of TCR beta were amplified from RNA transcripts. The TCR CDR3 first-round RT-PCR relied on the HTBI primer set. TCRdb called the multiplex PCR reads again in MiXCR, with one record for every CDR3 protein. The profile shows about 610,000 distinct CDR3 sequences, roughly 50% of them singletons. The material sequenced was peripheral blood or thyroid tissue (not recorded which). These TCRs come from a woman aged 18-29 years with Graves' hyperthyroidism.

Only a few counts were recorded for this clonotype. V usage is TRBV4-3 and J usage is TRBJ1-3, with D tentatively TRBD1 (5 bases). V lost 0 bases to trimming and J lost 8 bases, with 14 bases between them. The CDR3 runs 15 residues. CDR1 is LGHNA, CDR2 YSLEER, per germline. CDR3 sequence: CASSQDRVRGYTIYF. The CDR3 bases are TGCGCCAGCAGCCAAGACAGGGTTCGCGGCTACACCATATATTTT.

This clonotype was observed many times. CDR3 bases: TGCGCCAGCAGCCAAATCGCACAGGGAGGTAATTCACCCCTCCACTTT. Residues: CASSQIAQGGNSPLHF. V and J are TRBV4-1 and TRBJ1-6; D perhaps matches TRBD1 (6 bases). The CDR3 is 16 amino acids. Germline CDR1 reads MGHRA; CDR2 reads YSYEKL. Trimming shortened V by 2 bases and J by 6 bases, and 14 bases separated the two germline ends.

This clonotype was seen only a few times. V is TRBV15 and J is TRBJ2-7, with TRBD2 matching 7 bases. The CDR3 is 12 amino acids. Per the germline V gene, CDR1 is LNHNV and CDR2 is YYDKDF (reference sequence). In nucleotides, the CDR3 is TGTGCTCGTAGCGGGCGGGACTACGAGCAGTACTTC. It translates to CARSGRDYEQYF. Combining the CDR3 with reference TRBV15 and TRBJ2-7 gives the whole variable domain DAMVIQNPRYQVTQFGKPVTLSCSQTLNHNVMYWYQQKSSQAPKLLFHYYDKDFNNEADTPDNFQSRRPNTSFCFLDIRSPGLGDTAMYLCARSGRDYEQYFGPGTRLTVT.

This clonotype was seen ten or more times. This rearrangement joins TRBV20-1 to TRBJ2-7; possible D gene TRBD1, 5 bases. V shed 3 bases and J shed 6 bases, with 15 bases lying between them. CDR3 length equals 13 residues. Looked up from germline, CDR1 is DFQATT and CDR2 is SNEGSKA (reference sequence). In DNA form, the CDR3 reads TGCAGTGCTAGCAGGACACCGGACGCCGAGCAGTACTTC. Translated: CSASRTPDAEQYF.

This clonotype was counted ten times or more. J is TRBJ1-1 and V is TRBV24-1; D not certain. The CDR3 loop spans 12 amino acids. CDR1 and CDR2 (germline): KGHDR, SFDVKD. Deletions cut 2 bases from V and 1 base from J, with 1 base between. CDR3 nucleotides: TGTGCCACCAGTGATTCGAACACTGAAGCTTTCTTT. Amino acid sequence: CATSDSNTEAFF.